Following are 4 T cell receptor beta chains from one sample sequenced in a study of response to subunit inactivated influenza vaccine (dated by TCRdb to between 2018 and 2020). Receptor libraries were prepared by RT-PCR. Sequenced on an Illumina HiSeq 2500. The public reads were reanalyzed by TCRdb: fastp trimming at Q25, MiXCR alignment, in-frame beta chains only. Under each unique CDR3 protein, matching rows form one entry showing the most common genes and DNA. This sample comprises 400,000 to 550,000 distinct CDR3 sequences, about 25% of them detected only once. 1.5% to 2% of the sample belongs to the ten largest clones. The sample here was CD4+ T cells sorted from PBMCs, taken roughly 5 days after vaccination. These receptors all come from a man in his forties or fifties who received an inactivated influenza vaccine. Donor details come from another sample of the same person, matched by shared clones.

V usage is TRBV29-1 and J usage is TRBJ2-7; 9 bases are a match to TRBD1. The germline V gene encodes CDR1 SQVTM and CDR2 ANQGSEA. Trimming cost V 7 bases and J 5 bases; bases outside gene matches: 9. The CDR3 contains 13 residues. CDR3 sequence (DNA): TGCAGCGCCACCGGGACAGGGCGCGACGAGCAGTACTTC. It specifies CSATGTGRDEQYF.

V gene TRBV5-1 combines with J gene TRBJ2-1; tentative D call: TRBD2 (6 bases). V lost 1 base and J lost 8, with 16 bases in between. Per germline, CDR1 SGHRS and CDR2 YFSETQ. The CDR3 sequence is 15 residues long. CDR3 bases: TGCGCCAGCAGCTTGACCGGGACCCCGGGGGATGAGCAGTTCTTC. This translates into CASSLTGTPGDEQFF. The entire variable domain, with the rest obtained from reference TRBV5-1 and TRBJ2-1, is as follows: KAGVTQTPRYLIKTRGQQVTLSCSPISGHRSVSWYQQTPGQGLQFLFEYFSETQRNKGNFPGRFSGRQFSNSRSEMNVSTLELGDSALYLCASSLTGTPGDEQFFGPGTRLTVL.

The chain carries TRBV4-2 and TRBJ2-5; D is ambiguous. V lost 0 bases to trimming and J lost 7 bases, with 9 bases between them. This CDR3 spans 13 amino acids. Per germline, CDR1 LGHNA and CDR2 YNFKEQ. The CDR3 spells CASSQDTGRTQYF. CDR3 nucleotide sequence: TGTGCCAGCAGCCAAGATACGGGTCGGACCCAGTACTTC.

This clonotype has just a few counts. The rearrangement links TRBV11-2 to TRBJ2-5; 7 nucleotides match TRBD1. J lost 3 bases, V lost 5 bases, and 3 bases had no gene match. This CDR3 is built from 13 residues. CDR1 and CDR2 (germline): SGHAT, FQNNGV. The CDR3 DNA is TGTGCCAGCAGCATTGACAGGGAAGAGACCCAGTACTTC. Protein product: CASSIDREETQYF.